Listed here are 30 T cell receptor beta chains from one sample, sequenced in a study of shared clonotypes between healthy human individuals. Using immunoSEQ multiplex PCR, the repertoire was profiled, and TCRdb retains in-frame clones only, with some absent. This sample yields about 2.4 million clones, of which more than 85% are seen a single time; around 0.4% belongs to the top ten. Material: naive CD4+ T cells from PBMCs. Specified subset: CD45RA+ positively selected. The origin of the receptors is a man between 18 and 35 years old in good health. Some clones in this sample may be carry-over from other donors' samples.

The chain employs TRBV11-3 and TRBJ2-1; 11 bases fit TRBD2. J gave up 9 bases and V 2 bases, and 3 bases lay outside the gene matches. The germline V gene has CDR1 SGHNT and CDR2 YENEEA. This CDR3 spans 14 amino acids. CDR3 nucleotide sequence: TGTGCCAGCAGCTTAACTAGCGGGAGCATTGAGCAGTTCTTC. Translating it yields CASSLTSGSIEQFF.

The chain is built from TRBV2 and TRBJ2-7; tentative D call: TRBD2 (6 bases). The CDR3 sequence is 14 residues long. The ends were cut back, 6 bases at V and 5 bases at J, with 17 bases in the middle. The germline CDR1 and CDR2 sequences are SNHLY and FYNNEI. The CDR3 here is CASSMGGGSDEQYF. In nucleotides, the CDR3 is TGTGCCAGCAGCATGGGGGGAGGTTCCGACGAGCAGTACTTC. Supplemented by reference TRBV2 and TRBJ2-7, the full variable domain reads EPEVTQTPSHQVTQMGQEVILRCVPISNHLYFYWYRQILGQKVEFLVSFYNNEISEKSEIFDDQFSVERPDGSNFTLKIRSTKLEDSAMYFCASSMGGGSDEQYFGPGTRLTVT.

The CDR3 sequence: CASSVSGATDTQYF. CDR3 DNA sequence: TGTGCCAGCAGCGTATCAGGGGCAACAGATACGCAGTATTTT. This chain uses TRBV9 with TRBJ2-3, with D perhaps TRBD1 (6 bases). Germline V lookup: CDR1 SGDLS, CDR2 YYNGEE. V lost 1 base and J lost 3, with 9 bases in between. This CDR3 comprises 14 residues.

The CDR3 region is CASSLEGQGDEQYF. The CDR3 nucleotides are TGCGCCAGCAGCTTGGAGGGACAGGGTGACGAGCAGTACTTC. The rearrangement links TRBV5-1 to TRBJ2-7, with TRBD1 identical over 9 bases. The germline V gene has CDR1 SGHRS and CDR2 YFSETQ. CDR3 size: 14 residues. The ends lost 0 bases at V and 5 bases at J; junction bases unmatched: 3.

This rearrangement joins TRBV5-1 to TRBJ2-3, with 16 bases identical to TRBD2. The length of the CDR3 is 19 residues. Trimming took 4 bases from V and 6 from J; bases not matched to a gene: 14. Germline CDR1 SGHRS, CDR2 YFSETQ. CDR3 sequence: CASSRGLAGGPLVSDTQYF. The CDR3 nucleotides are TGCGCCAGCAGCCGGGGACTAGCGGGAGGGCCATTAGTCTCTGATACGCAGTATTTT.

A single count supports this clone. The chain employs TRBV30 and TRBJ2-2; a weak D match, TRBD2 (5 bases). The CDR3 covers 14 residues. Germline V gene sequence: CDR1 GTSNPN, CDR2 SVGIG (reference sequence). V was shortened by 0 bases and J by 6 bases, with 11 bases between the two germline ends. The CDR3 sequence: CAWSVPPGAGELFF. The DNA for the CDR3 is TGTGCCTGGAGTGTTCCCCCCGGGGCCGGGGAGCTGTTTTTT. The entire variable domain, with the rest obtained from reference TRBV30 and TRBJ2-2, is as follows: SQTIHQWPATLVQPVGSPLSLECTVEGTSNPNLYWYRQAAGRGLQLLFYSVGIGQISSEVPQNLSASRPQDRQFILSSKKLLLSDSGFYLCAWSVPPGAGELFFGEGSRLTVL.

This sequence joins TRBV12-5 and TRBJ1-1, with D perhaps matching TRBD1 (5 bases). Germline V gene data show CDR1 as LGHNT and CDR2 as FRNRAP. Trimming shortened V by 6 bases and J by 5 bases, and 19 bases separated the two germline ends. The CDR3 spans 15 residues. This chain's CDR3 is CASGPGRSKGTEAFF. CDR3 nucleotide sequence: TGTGCTAGTGGACCAGGGCGAAGCAAGGGGACTGAAGCTTTCTTT.

This clone was seen once. The gene calls are TRBV7-3 and TRBJ2-6; D ambiguous. V lost 0 bases and J 1 base, leaving 13 bases between the germline ends. This CDR3 comprises 18 residues. Germline CDR1 SGHTA, CDR2 FQGTGA. This chain's CDR3 is CASSLTARPGSGANVLTF. The CDR3 DNA is TGTGCCAGCAGCTTAACGGCGAGGCCGGGTTCTGGGGCCAACGTCCTGACTTTC.

The V gene is TRBV27, the J gene TRBJ2-5; TRBD2 matches 8 bases. V lost 5 bases to trimming and J lost 6 bases; unmatched junction nucleotides: 8. CDR1 and CDR2 (germline): MNHEY, SMNVEV (reference sequence). This CDR3 is built from 14 residues. The CDR3 DNA is TGTGCCAGCAGTCCAGCGGGAGCAAGCAAGACCCAGTACTTC. Encoded protein: CASSPAGASKTQYF.

The chain joins TRBV11-2 to TRBJ1-4, with D perhaps matching TRBD1 (5 bases). The V end was cut by 5 bases, the J end by 5 bases, with 15 bases between. The CDR3 runs 15 residues. Germline V gene lookup returns CDR1 SGHAT and CDR2 FQNNGV. The CDR3 region is CASSTTGIPNEKLFF. The CDR3 DNA reads as TGTGCCAGCAGCACTACAGGAATACCAAATGAAAAACTGTTTTTT.

V and J are TRBV28 and TRBJ2-2; 8 bases match TRBD1. The CDR3 consists of 18 residues. The trim removed 6 bases at V and 6 bases at J, leaving 18 bases unmatched. Germline assignment: CDR1 MDHEN and CDR2 SYDVKM. CDR3 sequence (DNA): TGTGCCAGCAGCCCCTTCCCCTTAGACAGGGGCGGGGCCGGGGAGCTGTTTTTT. It specifies CASSPFPLDRGGAGELFF.

The V and J genes are TRBV29-1 and TRBJ2-1; possibly TRBD1 for D (6 bases). The germline gives CDR1 SQVTM, CDR2 ANQGSEA. The V and J ends lost 7 bases and 6 bases respectively, with 25 bases between them. CDR3 length equals 16 residues. CDR3 bases: TGCAGCGGGGGGACATGGACCGGTCAGGGTGGCAATGAGCAGTTCTTC. It translates to CSGGTWTGQGGNEQFF.

The rearrangement joins TRBV27 to TRBJ2-5; 8 nucleotides line up with TRBD2. This CDR3 spans 15 amino acids. V lost 3 bases to trimming and J lost 5 bases; unmatched junction nucleotides: 8. Per the germline V gene, CDR1 is MNHEY and CDR2 is SMNVEV (reference sequence). The CDR3 DNA reads as TGTGCCAGCAGTTTCTCCGGGGGGGCTTGGGAGACCCAGTACTTC. Translation gives CASSFSGGAWETQYF.

This clone was picked up one time. The chain recombines TRBV6-5 with TRBJ2-5; D uncertain. CDR3 length: 14 amino acids. Germline V gene sequence: CDR1 MNHEY, CDR2 SVGAGI. The V end lost 2 bases, the J end lost 5 bases, and 12 bases lay between the germline ends. The CDR3 here is CASSYRTKEETQYF. The DNA for the CDR3 is TGTGCCAGCAGTTACAGAACAAAGGAGGAGACCCAGTACTTC.

The gene calls are TRBV18 and TRBJ1-5; D might be TRBD1 (5 bases). V shed 3 bases and J shed 7 bases, with 10 bases lying between them. Germline values: CDR1 KGHSH, CDR2 LQKENI. The CDR3 extends over 13 amino acids. CDR3 loop: CASSPGGEQPQHF. CDR3 sequence (DNA): TGTGCCAGCTCACCGGGGGGAGAGCAGCCCCAGCATTTT.

In DNA, the CDR3 is TGTGCCAGCAGCTTAGCCCGGGGCTACTACGAGCAGTACTTC. This encodes CASSLARGYYEQYF. The rearrangement uses TRBV7-9 and TRBJ2-5; either TRBD1 or TRBD2 may supply D (5 bases each). The J call is doubtful: the DNA matches TRBJ2-7 better. The germline CDR1 and CDR2 sequences are SEHNR and FQNEAQ (reference sequence). This CDR3 comprises 14 residues.

The CDR3 loop is CASRPGQGFGIQYF. The CDR3 DNA follows: TGTGCCAGCAGGCCGGGACAGGGGTTTGGCATTCAGTACTTC. J is TRBJ2-4 and V is TRBV2; TRBD1 agrees at 10 bases. The CDR3 runs 14 residues. V was pared by 6 bases and J by 9 bases, with 8 bases of the junction left unmatched. Germline V gene data show CDR1 as SNHLY and CDR2 as FYNNEI.

DNA for the CDR3: TGTGCCAGCAGCTCAATCTACGAGCAGTACTTC. Translation: CASSSIYEQYF. V and J are TRBV7-8 and TRBJ2-7; no definite D call. Trimming removed 4 bases at V and 3 bases at J, with 4 bases between. The CDR3 is made up of 11 amino acids. Germline lookup yields CDR1 SGHVS and CDR2 FQNEAQ.

This chain joins TRBV28 and TRBJ2-1; D uncertain. CDR3 length: 11 residues. Germline CDR1 MDHEN, CDR2 SYDVKM. V gave up 7 bases and J gave up 7 bases, with 8 bases separating them. The CDR3 DNA reads TGTGCCAGCAAGGCCCCGAATGAGCAGTTCTTC. Residues: CASKAPNEQFF.

The chain employs TRBV7-6 and TRBJ2-1, with 14 positions matching TRBD2. Germline CDR1 is SGHVS and CDR2 is FNYEAQ. The CDR3 contains 19 residues. The V and J ends lost 4 bases and 8 bases, in that order; junction bases with no gene match: 16. CDR3 DNA sequence: TGTGCCAGCAGCTCTACCCCGCGGGGGACTAGCGGGAGTATGTATGAGCAGTTCTTC. Its translation is CASSSTPRGTSGSMYEQFF. Variable domain in full (rest from reference TRBV7-6 and TRBJ2-1): GAGVSQSPRYKVTKRGQDVALRCDPISGHVSLYWYRQALGQGPEFLTYFNYEAQQDKSGLPNDRFSAERPEGSISTLTIQRTEQRDSAMYRCASSSTPRGTSGSMYEQFFGPGTRLTVL.

This clone was picked up one time. Other nucleotide sequences from this sample produce the same CDR3. This chain connects TRBV9 to TRBJ2-3, with TRBD2 matching over 10 bases. J lost 1 base, V lost 0 bases, and 2 bases had no gene match. The CDR3 loop spans 16 amino acids. Germline V CDR1 and CDR2: SGDLS, YYNGEE. The CDR3 here is CASSVDLAGGTDTQYF. Here the CDR3 DNA reads TGTGCCAGCAGCGTAGATCTAGCGGGGGGCACAGATACGCAGTATTTT.

The chain employs TRBV19 and TRBJ2-5; 11 positions agree with TRBD1. Trimming at V came to 7 bases and at J to 2 bases, leaving 3 bases not matched to a gene. The CDR3 covers 14 residues. Germline V lookup: CDR1 LNHDA, CDR2 SQIVND (reference sequence). The CDR3 loop is CASNRDRGQETQYF. In nucleotides, the CDR3 is TGTGCCAGTAACAGGGACAGGGGGCAAGAGACCCAGTACTTC.

The J gene is TRBJ2-6, the V gene TRBV2; D remains ambiguous. The CDR3 spans 15 residues. Trimming shortened V by 4 bases and J by 4 bases, and 11 bases separated the two germline ends. CDR1 and CDR2 (germline): SNHLY, FYNNEI. CDR3 coding DNA: TGTGCCAGCAGTGGTCGGCAGTTCGGGGCCAACGTCCTGACTTTC. It is translated as CASSGRQFGANVLTF.

This clone was recorded only once. This chain uses TRBV11-2 with TRBJ1-2; weak D call: TRBD1 (6 bases). The V end lost 7 bases, the J end lost 2 bases, and 14 bases lay between the germline ends. Germline values: CDR1 SGHAT, CDR2 FQNNGV. The CDR3 loop spans 14 amino acids. The CDR3 region is CASTPGTQNYGYTF. The CDR3 nucleotides read TGTGCCAGCACCCCCGGGACACAGAACTATGGCTACACCTTC.

The chain employs TRBV7-9 and TRBJ1-2, with a weak D call TRBD1 (6 bases). The CDR3 contains 13 residues. CDR1 and CDR2 (germline): SEHNR, FQNEAQ (reference sequence). The V end lost 3 bases, the J end lost 6 bases, and 11 bases lay between the germline ends. CDR3 in amino acids: CASSFSEGDGYTF. CDR3 DNA sequence: TGTGCCAGCAGCTTCTCGGAGGGGGATGGCTACACCTTC.

This chain links TRBV30 with TRBJ2-5; 11 bases agree with TRBD2. V lost 2 bases, J lost 4 bases, and 9 bases stayed unmatched. Germline values: CDR1 GTSNPN, CDR2 SVGIG (reference sequence). The CDR3 runs 16 residues. The CDR3 region is CAWSLAGGGSRETQYF. CDR3 nucleotide sequence: TGTGCCTGGAGTTTAGCGGGAGGGGGGAGCCGAGAGACCCAGTACTTC.

The CDR3 spells CASSFGFGGIKQETQYF. The CDR3 DNA sequence: TGTGCCAGCAGCTTTGGTTTTGGCGGGATAAAACAAGAGACCCAGTACTTC. J is TRBJ2-5 and V is TRBV11-2; D may be TRBD2 (6 bases). Deletions cut 3 bases from V and 2 bases from J, with 19 bases between. The CDR3 consists of 17 residues. CDR1 and CDR2 from the germline V gene are SGHAT and FQNNGV.

This clone showed up just once. This chain joins TRBV18 and TRBJ2-1; tentatively, D is TRBD2 (5 bases). With 2 bases removed from V and 1 base from J, the gap between germline ends came to 12 bases. The CDR3 is 16 residues long. Germline V CDR1 and CDR2: KGHSH, LQKENI. The CDR3 sequence: CASSPFSGLSYNEQFF. The CDR3 bases are TGTGCCAGCTCACCATTCTCGGGGTTGTCCTACAATGAGCAGTTCTTC.

The chain has TRBV29-1 and TRBJ1-1; D might be TRBD1 (5 bases). V lost 4 bases, J lost 4 bases, and 10 bases lay in between. This CDR3 contains 12 residues. Germline-derived CDR1 and CDR2 are SQVTM and ANQGSEA. The CDR3 DNA reads TGCAGCGTTGTGGGAGGGGTCACTGAAGCTTTCTTT. It codes for CSVVGGVTEAFF.

Worth noting for this clone: Other nucleotide sequences in the sample specify the same CDR3. The chain has TRBV2 and TRBJ2-7; D might be TRBD1 or TRBD2, each matching 5 bases. V lost 6 bases and J lost 2, with 14 bases in between. The germline gives CDR1 SNHLY, CDR2 FYNNEI. The CDR3 contains 14 residues. CDR3 bases: TGTGCCAGCAGCGCCGGGACGGGGACCTACGAGCAGTACTTC. It codes for CASSAGTGTYEQYF.